The TCR beta chain under discussion was sequenced for a study of T-cell reconstitution after alpha-beta-depleted transplantation in children. Germline-derived CDR1 and CDR2 are SGHKS and YYEKEE (reference sequence). The CDR3 length is 18 residues. V was clipped by 4 bases and J by 0 bases, with 19 bases between them. Unique molecular identifiers were built into the TCRbeta library. Via MiXCR, TCRdb re-called the PCR reads, giving one row per CDR3 protein. The table includes hundreds of thousands of distinct CDR3 sequences, 16% detected once. The origin of this receptor is a human donor who donated a stem cell graft to a child with acute myeloid leukemia. This chain links TRBV5-5 with TRBJ2-2, with a weak D call TRBD1 (6 bases). Sequenced here: PBMCs from the stem cell graft donor, sampled from the stem cell graft. CDR3 bases: TGTGCCAGCAGCGGTTCCCGGGACATAGCCTCGAACACCGGGGAGCTGTTTTTT. Its protein is CASSGSRDIASNTGELFF.